Listed here is a single TCR beta chain. These data originate in a study of blood T cell repertoires in COVID-19. Trimming took 2 bases from V and 4 from J, leaving 5 bases between them. The CDR3 is 12 residues long. Libraries were prepared by immunoSEQ multiplex PCR; TCRdb keeps only in-frame clonotypes and omits some of them. Among a few hundred thousand clones listed, about nine tenths were seen once. Sequencing used peripheral blood. This receptor was taken from a man aged 60 to 75 who had recovered from COVID-19. The chain uses TRBV12-3 or TRBV12-4 and TRBJ1-2; no clear D. CDR3 in amino acids: CASSLWAYGYTF. In DNA, the CDR3 is TGTGCCAGCAGTTTATGGGCCTATGGCTACACCTTC.